A selection of T cell receptor beta chains follows, all from one sample in a study of shared clonotypes between healthy human individuals. Sequenced by immunoSEQ multiplex PCR; TCRdb stores in-frame clones only, minus some. The data contain roughly 2.4 million clones, almost 96% of them singletons. Sequenced input: naive CD4+ T cells sorted from blood. The source is a young man in good health. The conserved cysteine and the conserved F or W are not part of the CDR3 here. Each record gives: clone size, V gene, CDR3 protein. A row's size may be missing; if present it is once, few, many or a size class.

NA TRBV5-4 ASSLGTSGSTGELF
NA TRBV7-2 ASSRGFSGAGELF
NA TRBV18 ASSPPGEPQPQH
NA TRBV7-7 ASTPGRGLVETQY
NA TRBV2 ASSEAQGYEQY
once TRBV7-9 ASSRTGGFPETQY
NA TRBV7-2 ASARPPGKGELF
NA TRBV9 ASSAQSGTGFGKQY
NA TRBV6-5 ASRRGNTEAF
NA TRBV30 AWSYRNTIY
once TRBV9 ASSVVELAGSYEQY
NA TRBV19 ASTTSGQSNTGELF
once TRBV7-2 ASSLGRGQY
once TRBV5-1 ASSYLPPGQGSYEQY
NA TRBV6-5 ASRETGASGNTIY
once TRBV5-1 ASSFGGLAGRETQY
NA TRBV25-1 ASSGRWGTLGKETQY
NA TRBV7-2 ASSLVGPISNQPQH
NA TRBV5-4 ASSRDGYTSSYEQY
once TRBV5-1 ASSAGIQETQY
NA TRBV30 AWSRNSGLLDTQY
NA TRBV2 ASSVSGPIYEQY
NA TRBV7-2 ASRLGGLNTGELF
NA TRBV18 ASSLYRQPEAF
NA TRBV18 ASSPSRQQETQY
NA TRBV5-4 ASSLGGAYTEAF